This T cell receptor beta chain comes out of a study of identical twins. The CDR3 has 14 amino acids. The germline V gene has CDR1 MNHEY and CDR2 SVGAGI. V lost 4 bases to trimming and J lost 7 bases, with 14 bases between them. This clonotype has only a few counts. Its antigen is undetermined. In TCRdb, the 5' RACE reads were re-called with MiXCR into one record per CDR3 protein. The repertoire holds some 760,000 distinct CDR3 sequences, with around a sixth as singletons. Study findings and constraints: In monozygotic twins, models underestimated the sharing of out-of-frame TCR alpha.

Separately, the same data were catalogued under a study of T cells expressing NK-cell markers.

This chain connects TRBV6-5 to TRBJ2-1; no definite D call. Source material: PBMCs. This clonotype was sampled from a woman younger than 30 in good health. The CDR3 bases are TGTGCCAGCAGTTCCCCAGGTCTGCGTAATGAGCAGTTCTTC. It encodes CASSSPGLRNEQFF.